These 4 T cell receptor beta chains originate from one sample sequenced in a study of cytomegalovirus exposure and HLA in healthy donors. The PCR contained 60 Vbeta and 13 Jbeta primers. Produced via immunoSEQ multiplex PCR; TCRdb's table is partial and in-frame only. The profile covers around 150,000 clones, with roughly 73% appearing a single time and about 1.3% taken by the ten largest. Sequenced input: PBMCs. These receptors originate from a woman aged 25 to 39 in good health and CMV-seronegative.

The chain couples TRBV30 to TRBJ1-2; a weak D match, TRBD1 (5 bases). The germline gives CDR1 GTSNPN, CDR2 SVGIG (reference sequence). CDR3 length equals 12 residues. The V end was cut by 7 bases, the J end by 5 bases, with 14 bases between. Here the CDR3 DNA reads TGTGCCTCAGAGGGAGGGGCATATGGCTACACCTTC. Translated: CASEGGAYGYTF. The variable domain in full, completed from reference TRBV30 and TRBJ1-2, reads SQTIHQWPATLVQPVGSPLSLECTVEGTSNPNLYWYRQAAGRGLQLLFYSVGIGQISSEVPQNLSASRPQDRQFILSSKKLLLSDSGFYLCASEGGAYGYTFGSGTRLTVV.

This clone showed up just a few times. The chain's CDR3 is CATLRGGAYNEQFF. CDR3 nucleotide sequence: TGTGCCACCCTTCGAGGGGGGGCCTACAATGAGCAGTTCTTC. The chain combines TRBV15 with TRBJ2-1; D is perhaps TRBD2 (7 bases). This CDR3 comprises 14 residues. In germline, CDR1 is LNHNV, CDR2 YYDKDF (reference sequence). V lost 8 bases and J 2 bases, leaving 13 bases between the germline ends.

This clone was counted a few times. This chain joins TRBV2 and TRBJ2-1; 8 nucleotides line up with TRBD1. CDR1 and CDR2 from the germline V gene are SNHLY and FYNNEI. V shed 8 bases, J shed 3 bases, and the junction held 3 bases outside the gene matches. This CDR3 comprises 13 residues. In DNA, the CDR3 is TGTGCCAGCCGGGACAGGATCTACAATGAGCAGTTCTTC. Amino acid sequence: CASRDRIYNEQFF.

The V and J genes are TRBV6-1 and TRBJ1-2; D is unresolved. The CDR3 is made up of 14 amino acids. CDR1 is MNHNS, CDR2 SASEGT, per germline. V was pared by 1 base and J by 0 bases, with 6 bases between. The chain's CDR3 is CASSEGLTNYGYTF. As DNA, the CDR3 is TGTGCCAGCAGTGAAGGTCTTACTAACTATGGCTACACCTTC.